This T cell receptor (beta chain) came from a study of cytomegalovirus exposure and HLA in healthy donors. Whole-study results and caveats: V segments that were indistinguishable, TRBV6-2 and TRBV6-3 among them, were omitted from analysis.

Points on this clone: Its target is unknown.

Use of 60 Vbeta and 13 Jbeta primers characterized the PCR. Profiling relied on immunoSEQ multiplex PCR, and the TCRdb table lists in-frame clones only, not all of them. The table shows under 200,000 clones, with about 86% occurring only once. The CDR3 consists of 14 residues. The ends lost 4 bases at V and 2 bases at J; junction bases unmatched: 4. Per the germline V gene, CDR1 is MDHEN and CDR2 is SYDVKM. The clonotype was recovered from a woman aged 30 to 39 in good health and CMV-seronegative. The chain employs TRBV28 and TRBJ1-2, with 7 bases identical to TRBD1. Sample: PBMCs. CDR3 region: CASSWGTANYGYTF. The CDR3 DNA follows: TGTGCCAGCAGTTGGGGGACAGCCAACTATGGCTACACCTTC.